The present T cell receptor beta chain was sequenced within a study of cytomegalovirus exposure and HLA in healthy donors. Study-level background: Caucasian-associated ancestry cluster membership applied to about four fifths of under 450 genotyped donors.

The CDR3 is 13 residues long. V trimming: 3 bases; J trimming: 9 bases; junction bases outside the gene matches: 4. The germline gives CDR1 SGHAT, CDR2 FQNNGV. Researchers ran the PCR with 60 Vbeta and 13 Jbeta primers. The table came from immunoSEQ multiplex PCR; TCRdb's copy has only in-frame clones and leaves some out. The sample records 35,000 to 50,000 clones, under 65% being singletons. The genes are TRBV11-2 and TRBJ2-1; 8 bases agree with TRBD2. The clonotype originates from a human donor in good health. Sequencing was done on a sample of PBMCs. Here the CDR3 reads CASSFGGAIEQFF. The DNA of the CDR3 is TGTGCCAGCAGCTTCGGGGGGGCGATTGAGCAGTTCTTC. Full variable domain (missing parts from reference TRBV11-2 and TRBJ2-1): EAGVAQSPRYKIIEKRQSVAFWCNPISGHATLYWYQQILGQGPKLLIQFQNNGVVDDSQLPKDRFSAERLKGVDSTLKIQPAKLEDSAVYLCASSFGGAIEQFFGPGTRLTVL.